This TCR beta chain was recovered during a study of shared clonotypes between healthy human individuals. Trimming took 1 base from V and 9 from J, leaving 10 bases between them. The CDR3 spans 13 residues. Germline V gene lookup returns CDR1 GTSNPN and CDR2 SVGIG (reference sequence). Generated by immunoSEQ multiplex PCR, the TCRdb table keeps only in-frame clones and is missing some. Seen here are roughly 2 million clones, approximately 94% observed once, and the top ten hold 0.9% to 1.4%. It was CD45RO-negative cells, positively selected for CCR7, that made up naive CD8 cells, with terminally differentiated effector memory CD45RA+ cells excluded. The donor population consisted of healthy HIV-negative adults with no recent acute infections or vaccinations.

The chain uses TRBV30 and TRBJ1-6, with a possible D match to TRBD1 (5 bases). The receptor was derived from a man aged 18 to 30 in good health. The sequencing input was naive CD8+ T cells sorted from blood. CDR3 residues: CAWSEMGGSPLHF. CDR3 in DNA: TGTGCCTGGAGTGAGATGGGGGGTTCACCCCTCCACTTT.